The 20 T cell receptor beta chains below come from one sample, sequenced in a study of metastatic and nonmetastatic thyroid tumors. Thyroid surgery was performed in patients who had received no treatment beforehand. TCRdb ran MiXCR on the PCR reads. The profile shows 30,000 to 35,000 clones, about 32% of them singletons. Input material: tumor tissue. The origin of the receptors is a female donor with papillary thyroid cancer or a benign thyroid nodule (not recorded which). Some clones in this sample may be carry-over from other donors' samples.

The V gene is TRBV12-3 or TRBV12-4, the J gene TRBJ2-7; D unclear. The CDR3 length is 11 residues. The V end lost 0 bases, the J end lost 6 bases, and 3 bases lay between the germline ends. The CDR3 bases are TGTGCCAGCAGTTTAGCCGGCGAGCAGTACTTC. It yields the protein CASSLAGEQYF.

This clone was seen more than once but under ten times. The CDR3 region has the DNA TGTGCCAGTAGTCGACAGGGGCTGGAAGGCTACACCTTC. Amino acid sequence: CASSRQGLEGYTF. The gene calls are TRBV19 and TRBJ1-2, with 8 bases fitting TRBD1. The CDR3 loop spans 13 amino acids. The germline V gene encodes CDR1 LNHDA and CDR2 SQIVND (reference sequence). The V segment lost 5 bases and the J segment 8 bases; nucleotides outside the gene matches: 7.

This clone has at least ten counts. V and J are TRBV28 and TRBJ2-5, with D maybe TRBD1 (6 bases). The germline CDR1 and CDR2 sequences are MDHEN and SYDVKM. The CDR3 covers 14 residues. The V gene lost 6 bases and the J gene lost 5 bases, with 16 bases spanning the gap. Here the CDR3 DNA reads TGTGCCAGCAGCTACTCCGCAGGGGCCGAGACCCAGTACTTC. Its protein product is CASSYSAGAETQYF. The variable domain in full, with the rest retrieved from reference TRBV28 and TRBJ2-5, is DVKVTQSSRYLVKRTGEKVFLECVQDMDHENMFWYRQDPGLGLRLIYFSYDVKMKEKGDIPEGYSVSREKKERFSLILESASTNQTSMYLCASSYSAGAETQYFGPGTRLLVL.

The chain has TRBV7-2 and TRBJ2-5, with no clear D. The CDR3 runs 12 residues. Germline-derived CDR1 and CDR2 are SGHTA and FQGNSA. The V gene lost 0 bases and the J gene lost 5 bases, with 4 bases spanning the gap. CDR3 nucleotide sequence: TGTGCCAGCAGCTTAGCGGGGGAGACCCAGTACTTC. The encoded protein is CASSLAGETQYF.

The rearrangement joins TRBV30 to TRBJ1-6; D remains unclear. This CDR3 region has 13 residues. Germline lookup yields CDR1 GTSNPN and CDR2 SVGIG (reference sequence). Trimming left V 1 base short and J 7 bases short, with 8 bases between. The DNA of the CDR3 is TGTGCCTGGAGTGGGGCGGGAAATTCACCCCTCCACTTT. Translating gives CAWSGAGNSPLHF.

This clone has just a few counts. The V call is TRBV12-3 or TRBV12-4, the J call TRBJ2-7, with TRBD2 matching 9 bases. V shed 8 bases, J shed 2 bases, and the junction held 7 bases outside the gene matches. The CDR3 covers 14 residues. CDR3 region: CASGLAGVTYEQYF. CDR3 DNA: TGTGCCAGCGGGTTAGCGGGGGTGACCTACGAGCAGTACTTC.

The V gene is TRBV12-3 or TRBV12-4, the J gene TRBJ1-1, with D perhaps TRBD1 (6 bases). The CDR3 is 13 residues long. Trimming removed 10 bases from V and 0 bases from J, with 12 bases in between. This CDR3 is CATLGQLNTEAFF. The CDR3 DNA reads TGTGCCACCCTAGGACAGCTGAACACTGAAGCTTTCTTT.

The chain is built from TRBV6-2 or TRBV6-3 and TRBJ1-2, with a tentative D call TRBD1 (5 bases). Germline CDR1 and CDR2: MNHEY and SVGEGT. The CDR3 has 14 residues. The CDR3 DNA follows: TGTGCAACCAGTCGACAGACAGTAAACTATGGCTACACCTTC. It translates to CATSRQTVNYGYTF.

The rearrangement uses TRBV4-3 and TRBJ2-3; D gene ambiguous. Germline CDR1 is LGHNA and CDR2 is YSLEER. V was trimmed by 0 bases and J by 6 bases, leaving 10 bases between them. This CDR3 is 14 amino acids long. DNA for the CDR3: TGCGCCAGCAGCCAAGATTTAAGCTCTGATACGCAGTATTTT. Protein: CASSQDLSSDTQYF.

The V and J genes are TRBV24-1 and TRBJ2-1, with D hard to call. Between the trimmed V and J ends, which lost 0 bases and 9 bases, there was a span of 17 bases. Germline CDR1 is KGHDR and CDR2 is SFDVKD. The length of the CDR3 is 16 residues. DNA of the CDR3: TGTGCCACCAGTGATTTGCCGAGTGGTAGAGCGAGTGAGCAGTTCTTC. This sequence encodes CATSDLPSGRASEQFF.

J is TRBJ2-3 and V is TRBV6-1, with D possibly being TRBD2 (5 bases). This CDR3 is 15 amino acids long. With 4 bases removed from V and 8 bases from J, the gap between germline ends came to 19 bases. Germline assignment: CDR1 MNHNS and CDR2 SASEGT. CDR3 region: CASSVSGRRYTTQYF. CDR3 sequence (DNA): TGTGCCAGCAGTGTATCTGGACGGAGGTACACTACGCAGTATTTT.

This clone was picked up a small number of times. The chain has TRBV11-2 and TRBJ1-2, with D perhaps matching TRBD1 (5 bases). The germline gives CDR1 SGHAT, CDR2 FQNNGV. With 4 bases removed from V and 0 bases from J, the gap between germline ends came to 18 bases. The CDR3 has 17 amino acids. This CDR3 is CASSSLALRESNYGYTF. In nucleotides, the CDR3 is TGTGCCAGCAGCTCTTTGGCCCTCAGGGAGTCTAACTATGGCTACACCTTC.

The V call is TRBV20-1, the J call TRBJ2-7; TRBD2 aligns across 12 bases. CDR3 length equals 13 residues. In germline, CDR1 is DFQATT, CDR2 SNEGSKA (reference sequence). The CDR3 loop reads CSKGLAGSYEQYF. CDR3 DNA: TGCAGCAAAGGACTAGCGGGATCCTACGAGCAGTACTTC.

CDR3 sequence reads: CASGPQAGSNTEAFF. DNA of the CDR3: TGTGCCAGCGGACCCCAGGCAGGCAGTAACACTGAAGCTTTCTTT. The chain recombines TRBV6-1 with TRBJ1-1; no reliable D call. The CDR3 length is 15 residues. Trimming shortened V by 8 bases and J by 2 bases, and 18 bases separated the two germline ends. The germline V gene encodes CDR1 MNHNS and CDR2 SASEGT.

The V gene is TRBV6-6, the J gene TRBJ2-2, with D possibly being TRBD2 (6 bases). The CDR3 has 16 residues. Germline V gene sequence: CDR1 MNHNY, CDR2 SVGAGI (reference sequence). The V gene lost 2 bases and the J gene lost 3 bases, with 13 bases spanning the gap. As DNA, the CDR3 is TGTGCCAGCAGTTACGGAGGGGCTAGGGACACCGGGGAGCTGTTTTTT. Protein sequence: CASSYGGARDTGELFF.

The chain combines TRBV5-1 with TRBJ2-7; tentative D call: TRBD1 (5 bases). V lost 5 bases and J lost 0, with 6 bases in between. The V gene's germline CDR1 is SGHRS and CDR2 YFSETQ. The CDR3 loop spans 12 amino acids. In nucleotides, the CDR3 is TGCGCCAGCAGAGGGGACTCCTACGAGCAGTACTTC. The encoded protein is CASRGDSYEQYF.

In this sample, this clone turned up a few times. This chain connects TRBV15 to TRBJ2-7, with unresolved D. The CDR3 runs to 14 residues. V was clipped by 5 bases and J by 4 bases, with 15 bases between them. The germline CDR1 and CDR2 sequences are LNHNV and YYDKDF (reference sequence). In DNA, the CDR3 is TGTGCCACCAGCTCGCCCTCGGGTGGGTACGAGCAGTACTTC. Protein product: CATSSPSGGYEQYF.

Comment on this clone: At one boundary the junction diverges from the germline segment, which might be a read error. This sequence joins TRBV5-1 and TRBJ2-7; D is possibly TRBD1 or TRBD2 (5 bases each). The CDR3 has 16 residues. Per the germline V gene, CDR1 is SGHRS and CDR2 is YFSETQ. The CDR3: CTSSWLWSWGPYEQYF. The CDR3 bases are TGCACCAGCAGCTGGTTGTGGAGCTGGGGACCCTACGAGCAGTACTTC.

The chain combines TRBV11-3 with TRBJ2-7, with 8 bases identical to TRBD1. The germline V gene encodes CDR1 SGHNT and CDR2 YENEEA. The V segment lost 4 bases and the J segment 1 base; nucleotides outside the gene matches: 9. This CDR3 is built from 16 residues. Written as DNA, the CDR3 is TGTGCCAGCAGCTCCCAGACAGGGGCGGAGTCCTACGAGCAGTACTTC. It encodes CASSSQTGAESYEQYF.

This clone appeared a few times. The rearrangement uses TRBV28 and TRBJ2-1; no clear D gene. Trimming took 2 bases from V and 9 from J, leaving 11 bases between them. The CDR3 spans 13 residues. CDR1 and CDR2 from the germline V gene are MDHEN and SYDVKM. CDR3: CASSLSDMGEQFF. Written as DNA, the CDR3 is TGTGCCAGCAGTTTAAGTGATATGGGTGAGCAGTTCTTC.